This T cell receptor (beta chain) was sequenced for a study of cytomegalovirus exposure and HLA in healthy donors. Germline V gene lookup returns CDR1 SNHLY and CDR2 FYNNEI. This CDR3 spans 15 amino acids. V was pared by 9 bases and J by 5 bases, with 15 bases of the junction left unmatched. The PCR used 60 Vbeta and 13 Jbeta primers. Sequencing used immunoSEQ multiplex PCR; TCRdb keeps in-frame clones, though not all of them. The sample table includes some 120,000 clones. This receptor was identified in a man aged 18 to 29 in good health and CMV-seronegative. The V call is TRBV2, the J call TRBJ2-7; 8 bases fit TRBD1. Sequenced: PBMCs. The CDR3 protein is CASSPRQGKGNEQYF. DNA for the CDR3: TGTGCCAGTTCGCCAAGACAGGGGAAGGGAAACGAGCAGTACTTC.